This TCR beta chain was sequenced in a study of identical twins. Overall study results and limits: Models underpredicted monozygotic twin sharing of out-of-frame TCR alpha. Less excess twin sharing appeared in beta out-of-frame sequences.

A template switching step contributed a universal primer site, while unique molecular identifiers were present in the cDNA. TCRdb reanalysed the 5' RACE reads using MiXCR and keeps one entry per CDR3 protein. The table includes some 560,000 distinct CDR3 sequences, nearly 10% detected once. This clonotype was counted a few times. Antigen unknown. This CDR3 contains 12 residues. Germline loops: CDR1 DFQATT, CDR2 SNEGSKA (reference sequence). The V gene lost 6 bases and the J gene lost 5 bases, with 13 bases spanning the gap. These data also featured in a second study, about yellow fever vaccine responses in identical twins.

Sequencing input: PBMCs. The chain is built from TRBV20-1 and TRBJ1-2; no definite D call. The receptor was derived from a woman aged 18-35 years in good health. CDR3 amino acids: CSALRGVYGYTF. CDR3 coding DNA: TGCAGTGCCCTCCGGGGTGTATATGGCTACACCTTC.